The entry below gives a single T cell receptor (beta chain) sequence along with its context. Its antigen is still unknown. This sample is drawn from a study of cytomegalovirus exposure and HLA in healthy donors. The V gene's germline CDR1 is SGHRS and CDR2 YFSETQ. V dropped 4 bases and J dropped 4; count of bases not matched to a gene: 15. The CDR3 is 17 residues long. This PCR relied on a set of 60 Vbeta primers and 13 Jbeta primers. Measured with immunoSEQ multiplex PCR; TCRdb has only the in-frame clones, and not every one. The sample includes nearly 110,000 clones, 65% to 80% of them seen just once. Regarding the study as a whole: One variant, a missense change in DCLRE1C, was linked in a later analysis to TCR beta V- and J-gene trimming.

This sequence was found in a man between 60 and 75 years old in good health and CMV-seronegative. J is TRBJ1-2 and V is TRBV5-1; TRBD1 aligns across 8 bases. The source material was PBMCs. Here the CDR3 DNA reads TGCGCCAGCAGCCGAGGAGCGATGAGACAGGGGACCTATGGCTACACCTTC. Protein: CASSRGAMRQGTYGYTF.